What follows are 24 T cell receptor beta chains derived from one specimen sequenced in a study of T cell changes during pregnancy in multiple sclerosis. Profiling relied on immunoSEQ multiplex PCR, and the TCRdb table lists in-frame clones only, not all of them. The sample holds about 110,000 clones, 80% to 95% seen once. This material consisted of peripheral blood, taken in the third trimester of pregnancy. The receptors were sampled from a female donor with multiple sclerosis, enrolled in a pregnancy study.

In its sample, this clone was seen once. J is TRBJ2-3 and V is TRBV7-2; no clear D gene. From germline, CDR1 is SGHTA and CDR2 FQGNSA. The V gene lost 6 bases and the J gene lost 1 base, with 8 bases spanning the gap. The CDR3 has 13 amino acids. CDR3 region: CASRSSGTDTQYF. The CDR3 DNA reads TGTGCCAGCAGGTCCAGCGGCACAGATACGCAGTATTTT.

Here the CDR3 reads CASSFVFRGTQETQYF. The CDR3 region has the DNA TGTGCCAGCAGTTTTGTCTTTAGGGGAACTCAAGAGACCCAGTACTTC. The chain employs TRBV27 and TRBJ2-5; D is possibly TRBD1 (5 bases). The V gene lost 3 bases and the J gene lost 2 bases, with 16 bases spanning the gap. This CDR3 is 16 amino acids long. Germline V gene data show CDR1 as MNHEY and CDR2 as SMNVEV (reference sequence).

V gene TRBV29-1 combines with J gene TRBJ2-7; 9 nucleotides agree with TRBD2. Germline CDR1 and CDR2: SQVTM and ANQGSEA. With 3 bases clipped from V and 5 bases from J, the junction kept 8 bases outside the gene matches. This CDR3 has 14 residues. CDR3 nucleotide sequence: TGCAGCGTTGATTTGGGACTAGCCTTCCACGAGCAGTACTTC. It encodes CSVDLGLAFHEQYF.

This clone appeared once. This sequence joins TRBV10-3 and TRBJ2-3; TRBD2 matches 11 bases. CDR1 ENHRY and CDR2 SYGVKD come from the germline V gene. The V and J ends lost 6 bases and 2 bases, in that order; junction bases with no gene match: 16. The CDR3 loop spans 19 amino acids. CDR3 sequence reads: CAIRGPTSGTLTTTDTQYF. The CDR3 coding sequence is TGTGCCATCAGGGGGCCGACTAGCGGGACCCTTACGACCACAGATACGCAGTATTTT.

This chain links TRBV19 with TRBJ2-3; weak D call: TRBD1 (5 bases). The length of the CDR3 is 13 residues. Trimming removed 10 bases at V and 0 bases at J, with 11 bases between. Germline loops: CDR1 LNHDA, CDR2 SQIVND (reference sequence). CDR3 in amino acids: CATAGSSTDTQYF. For the CDR3, the DNA is TGTGCCACCGCAGGGTCTAGCACAGATACGCAGTATTTT.

The J gene is TRBJ1-1, the V gene TRBV9; unclear D gene. V was trimmed by 2 bases and J by 7 bases, leaving 12 bases between them. CDR3 size: 13 residues. The germline V gene has CDR1 SGDLS and CDR2 YYNGEE. Here the CDR3 DNA reads TGTGCCAGCAGCGTCACGACGAGGGATGAAGCTTTCTTT. It specifies CASSVTTRDEAFF. Looking up the rest from reference TRBV9 and TRBJ1-1 gives the full variable domain: DSGVTQTPKHLITATGQRVTLRCSPRSGDLSVYWYQQSLDQGLQFLIQYYNGEERAKGNILERFSAQQFPDLHSELNLSSLELGDSALYFCASSVTTRDEAFFGQGTRLTVV.

The chain links TRBV30 to TRBJ1-6; 9 nucleotides line up with TRBD1. V lost 4 bases, J lost 10 bases, and 11 bases stayed unmatched. The germline V gene has CDR1 GTSNPN and CDR2 SVGIG (reference sequence). The CDR3 spans 15 residues. The chain's CDR3 is CAWKTKGQGGSPLHF. CDR3 sequence (DNA): TGTGCCTGGAAAACCAAGGGACAGGGAGGATCACCCCTCCACTTT.

V usage is TRBV9 and J usage is TRBJ1-3; tentative D call: TRBD1 (6 bases). Germline loops: CDR1 SGDLS, CDR2 YYNGEE. The germline V and J ends were trimmed by 4 bases and 4 bases, with 18 bases remaining between them. The CDR3 extends over 16 amino acids. The CDR3 region is CASSPSGGRRGNTIYF. CDR3 in DNA: TGTGCCAGCAGCCCCTCGGGGGGGCGCCGGGGAAACACCATATATTTT.

The chain uses TRBV19 and TRBJ1-2; 7 bases agree with TRBD1. CDR1 and CDR2 (germline): LNHDA, SQIVND (reference sequence). Trimming removed 6 bases from V and 4 bases from J; junction bases left unmatched: 2. The CDR3 is made up of 12 amino acids. The CDR3 coding sequence is TGTGCCAGTAGCGGGACAGCCTATGGCTACACCTTC. Amino acid sequence: CASSGTAYGYTF.

V gene TRBV5-1 combines with J gene TRBJ2-3; 7 bases agree with TRBD2. V dropped 2 bases and J dropped 4; count of bases not matched to a gene: 7. Germline CDR1 SGHRS, CDR2 YFSETQ. This CDR3 region has 15 residues. CDR3 region: CASSFLSGMADTQYF. For the CDR3, the DNA is TGCGCCAGCAGCTTTTTGAGCGGGATGGCAGATACGCAGTATTTT.

The chain has TRBV6-5 and TRBJ1-4, with D maybe TRBD1 (6 bases). Per the germline V gene, CDR1 is MNHEY and CDR2 is SVGAGI. V lost 8 bases, J lost 3 bases, and 13 bases lay in between. This CDR3 spans 14 amino acids. The CDR3 DNA reads as TGTGCCAGCGGACCGGGACAACCTAATGAAAAACTGTTTTTT. Residues: CASGPGQPNEKLFF.

The chain uses TRBV5-4 and TRBJ1-2; tentative D call: TRBD1 (6 bases). Trimming removed 0 bases at V and 5 bases at J, with 14 bases between. The germline CDR1 and CDR2 sequences are SGHNT and YYREEE (reference sequence). The CDR3 contains 15 residues. The CDR3 sequence is CASSLAGGPGYGYTF. The CDR3 DNA reads as TGTGCCAGCAGCTTGGCCGGGGGGCCCGGGTATGGCTACACCTTC.

The CDR3 nucleotides are TGTGCCTGGACGGGACCGGGGGACTACGAGCAGTACTTC. Amino acids: CAWTGPGDYEQYF. The chain uses TRBV30 and TRBJ2-7; D might be TRBD2 (6 bases). Germline CDR1 is GTSNPN and CDR2 is SVGIG (reference sequence). The CDR3 has 13 amino acids. Trimming removed 4 bases from V and 3 bases from J, with 13 bases in between.

The rearrangement joins TRBV6-5 to TRBJ2-7; D not resolved. The CDR3 totals 11 residues. Germline V gene sequence: CDR1 MNHEY, CDR2 SVGAGI. Trimming shortened V by 6 bases and J by 4 bases, and 7 bases separated the two germline ends. CDR3 nucleotides: TGTGCCAGCAGCAACAATTACGAGCAGTACTTC. Protein product: CASSNNYEQYF.

This chain uses TRBV30 with TRBJ1-6; D gene uncertain. CDR3 length: 16 amino acids. Trimming pared 1 base from V and 0 bases from J, leaving 10 bases between. Germline V lookup: CDR1 GTSNPN, CDR2 SVGIG (reference sequence). The CDR3 here is CAWSAQRDSYNSPLHF. The CDR3 region has the DNA TGTGCCTGGAGTGCGCAGCGAGACTCCTATAATTCACCCCTCCACTTT.

The chain combines TRBV11-2 with TRBJ2-3; 10 nucleotides line up with TRBD2. Unmatched junction bases numbered 11, after V lost 6 bases and J lost 2 bases. CDR3 length: 17 residues. Germline V gene sequence: CDR1 SGHAT, CDR2 FQNNGV. Here the CDR3 DNA reads TGTGCCAGCAGTCCCACGAGGACTAGCGGAACCACAGATACGCAGTATTTT. This encodes CASSPTRTSGTTDTQYF. The complete variable domain, with remaining parts taken from reference TRBV11-2 and TRBJ2-3, reads EAGVAQSPRYKIIEKRQSVAFWCNPISGHATLYWYQQILGQGPKLLIQFQNNGVVDDSQLPKDRFSAERLKGVDSTLKIQPAKLEDSAVYLCASSPTRTSGTTDTQYFGPGTRLTVL.

This rearrangement joins TRBV29-1 to TRBJ2-7; D may be TRBD1 (5 bases). Germline values: CDR1 SQVTM, CDR2 ANQGSEA. The V gene lost 6 bases and the J gene lost 4 bases, with 16 bases spanning the gap. The CDR3 spans 13 residues. The DNA for the CDR3 is TGCAGCGTCGTTAGTACCCAGGGTTACGAGCAGTACTTC. It yields the protein CSVVSTQGYEQYF.

This chain connects TRBV5-6 to TRBJ2-1; 9 bases line up with TRBD2. CDR3 length: 16 residues. After removal of 3 bases from V and 6 bases from J, the junction contained 10 bases not matched to a gene. Germline assignment: CDR1 SGHDT and CDR2 YYEEEE. The CDR3 sequence: CASSSLGTSSGNEQFF. In DNA, the CDR3 is TGTGCCAGCAGCTCACTAGGGACTAGCTCAGGCAATGAGCAGTTCTTC. The whole variable domain, remainder taken from reference TRBV5-6 and TRBJ2-1, is DAGVTQSPTHLIKTRGQQVTLRCSPKSGHDTVSWYQQALGQGPQFIFQYYEEEERQRGNFPDRFSGHQFPNYSSELNVNALLLGDSALYLCASSSLGTSSGNEQFFGPGTRLTVL.

This sequence joins TRBV2 and TRBJ2-7; perhaps TRBD2 as D (5 bases). CDR1 and CDR2 from the germline V gene are SNHLY and FYNNEI. The CDR3 contains 14 residues. With 2 bases removed from V and 0 bases from J, the gap between germline ends came to 8 bases. CDR3 amino acids: CASSEQGSSYEQYF. The CDR3, as DNA: TGTGCCAGCAGTGAACAAGGGAGCTCCTACGAGCAGTACTTC.

The rearrangement links TRBV30 to TRBJ1-5; 7 bases map to TRBD1. The CDR3 loop spans 14 amino acids. Germline-derived CDR1 and CDR2 are GTSNPN and SVGIG (reference sequence). With V trimmed by 3 bases and J by 4 bases, 6 bases remained unmatched. The CDR3 region has the DNA TGTGCCTGGAGCTCGACAGGGAGGAATCAGCCCCAGCATTTT. This gives the protein CAWSSTGRNQPQHF.

This chain uses TRBV6-4 with TRBJ2-2; weak D call: TRBD2 (6 bases). Germline-derived CDR1 and CDR2 are MRHNA and SNTAGT. V was cut by 5 bases and J by 0 bases, with 16 bases left in between. The CDR3 extends over 17 amino acids. The CDR3 coding sequence is TGTGCCAGCAGTTTACCCGGAGGGAACTCGAACACCGGGGAGCTGTTTTTT. It encodes CASSLPGGNSNTGELFF.

This clone was counted only a few times. The chain couples TRBV30 to TRBJ1-1; no reliable D call. The CDR3 length is 11 residues. Germline V gene data show CDR1 as GTSNPN and CDR2 as SVGIG (reference sequence). The V and J ends lost 1 base and 12 bases respectively, with 12 bases between them. The CDR3 loop is CAWSAQLLSFF. The CDR3 DNA is TGTGCCTGGAGTGCACAGTTGTTATCTTTCTTT.

CDR3 nucleotides: TGCGCCAGCAGCCCTACAGTCTCCGGGGAGCTGTTTTTT. The encoded protein is CASSPTVSGELFF. The chain combines TRBV5-1 with TRBJ2-2; D is undetermined. The length of the CDR3 is 13 residues. V was pared by 4 bases and J by 6 bases, with 10 bases between. The germline V gene encodes CDR1 SGHRS and CDR2 YFSETQ.

Comment on this clone: The same CDR3 arises from other DNA sequences in this sample as well. The chain carries TRBV9 and TRBJ1-5; D gene ambiguous. V dropped 2 bases and J dropped 2 bases, with 8 bases sitting between them. The CDR3 has 14 residues. Germline V lookup: CDR1 SGDLS, CDR2 YYNGEE. The CDR3 DNA is TGTGCCAGCAGCGTGGGCGGGGGCAATCAGCCCCAGCATTTT. Its protein is CASSVGGGNQPQHF.